Listed below are T cell receptor beta chains from one sample, sequenced in a study of radiation and T cells in renal cell carcinoma. TCRdb keeps only in-frame clones here, not all; method: immunoSEQ multiplex PCR. The sample records around 74,000 clones, around four fifths being singletons. The sample was blood, taken from a patient whose treatment included radiotherapy and nephrectomy. The receptors shown here come from a woman aged 55-69 years with renal cell carcinoma. Both conserved end residues are part of each CDR3. Each record gives: clone size, D gene, V gene, J gene, CDR3 DNA, CDR3 protein. The D gene is left open where the match is weak. The size of a clone is reported for some rows only, either as once, few or many, or as a class for expanded clones.

size: NA
D: TRBD1
V: TRBV29-1
J: TRBJ1-4
DNA: TGCAGCGTACGGACAGGGGGCGGAGGTGAAAAACTGTTTTTT
CDR3: CSVRTGGGGEKLFF

size: NA
D: TRBD1
V: TRBV5-1
J: TRBJ1-2
DNA: TGCGCCAGCAGCTTGGCTCCGGGACAGGGTGATGGCTACACCTTC
CDR3: CASSLAPGQGDGYTF

size: once
D: NA
V: TRBV7-2
J: TRBJ2-7
DNA: TGTGCCAGCAGCTTACAACAGGAACTCTACGAGCAGTACTTC
CDR3: CASSLQQELYEQYF

size: NA
D: NA
V: TRBV20-1
J: TRBJ1-2
DNA: TGCAGTGCCGAACGGGGCTACACCTTC
CDR3: CSAERGYTF

size: NA
D: NA
V: TRBV15
J: TRBJ2-5
DNA: TGTGCCACCAGCAGAGTGATTGGGGAGACCCAGTACTTC
CDR3: CATSRVIGETQYF

size: once
D: NA
V: TRBV2
J: TRBJ2-1
DNA: TGTGCCAGCAGTATACACGTCGATGAGCAGTTCTTC
CDR3: CASSIHVDEQFF

size: NA
D: NA
V: TRBV7-3
J: TRBJ1-3
DNA: TGTGCCAGCAGCTTTGGCCCCTCTGGAAACACCATATATTTT
CDR3: CASSFGPSGNTIYF

size: NA
D: NA
V: TRBV5-1
J: TRBJ2-1
DNA: TGCGCCAGCAGCTTGTATGGGAATGAGCAGTTCTTC
CDR3: CASSLYGNEQFF

size: few
D: NA
V: TRBV11-2
J: TRBJ2-2
DNA: TGTGCCAGCAGCCCCCTCCGGGTGGGTTCGGGGGAGCTGTTTTTT
CDR3: CASSPLRVGSGELFF

size: NA
D: NA
V: TRBV5-1
J: TRBJ2-3
DNA: TGCGCCAGCAGCTTGGGCGCTAGCGTTCACACAGATACGCAGTATTTT
CDR3: CASSLGASVHTDTQYF

size: NA
D: TRBD1
V: TRBV23-1
J: TRBJ2-7
DNA: TGCGCCAGCAGAAGGGGGGACAGGAGGGACCCCTACGAGCAGTACTTC
CDR3: CASRRGDRRDPYEQYF

size: NA
D: NA
V: TRBV7-2
J: TRBJ2-2
DNA: TGTGCCAGCAGCTCGGACGGGTTAAACACCGGGGAGCTGTTTTTT
CDR3: CASSSDGLNTGELFF

size: few
D: NA
V: TRBV6-5
J: TRBJ2-1
DNA: TGTGCCAGCAGTTATGTGGCCAGCTCCTACAATGAGCAGTTCTTC
CDR3: CASSYVASSYNEQFF

size: NA
D: NA
V: TRBV19
J: TRBJ2-7
DNA: TGTGCCAGTAGTATAGGATGGAGGGGACTCAGGCGGGTCTACGAGCAGTACTTC
CDR3: CASSIGWRGLRRVYEQYF

size: once
D: TRBD1
V: TRBV27
J: TRBJ2-7
DNA: TGTGCCAGCAGTTTAAAGGTGGGACAGGGAATGAAGCAGTACTTC
CDR3: CASSLKVGQGMKQYF